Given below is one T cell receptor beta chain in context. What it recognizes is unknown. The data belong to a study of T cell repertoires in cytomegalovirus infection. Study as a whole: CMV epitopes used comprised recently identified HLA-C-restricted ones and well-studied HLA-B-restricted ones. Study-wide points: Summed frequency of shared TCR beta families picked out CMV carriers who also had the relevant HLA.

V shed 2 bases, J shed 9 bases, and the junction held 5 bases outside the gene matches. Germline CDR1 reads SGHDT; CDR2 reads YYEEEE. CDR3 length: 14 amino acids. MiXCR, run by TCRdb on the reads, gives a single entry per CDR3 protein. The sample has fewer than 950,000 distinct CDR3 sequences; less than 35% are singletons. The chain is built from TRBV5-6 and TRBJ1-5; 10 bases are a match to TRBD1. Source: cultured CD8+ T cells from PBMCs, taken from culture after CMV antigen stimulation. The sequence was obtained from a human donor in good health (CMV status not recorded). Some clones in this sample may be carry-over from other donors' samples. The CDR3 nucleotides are TGTGCCAGCAGCTTCGGGACAGGGGTTTTGCCCCAGCATTTT. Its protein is CASSFGTGVLPQHF.